These 5 T cell receptor beta chains were all obtained from the same sample, sequenced in a study of cytomegalovirus exposure and HLA in healthy donors. 13 Jbeta primers and 60 Vbeta primers were used for the PCR. The repertoire was sequenced with immunoSEQ multiplex PCR; TCRdb's copy has only in-frame clones and lacks some. The top ten hold about 5% of the sample, which has 120,000 to 150,000 clones, roughly 87% seen once. The sequenced sample was PBMCs. These receptor sequences come from a man younger than 45 in good health and CMV-seropositive.

The J gene is TRBJ2-1, the V gene TRBV4-1; 7 bases match TRBD1. Germline CDR1 and CDR2: MGHRA and YSYEKL. J gave up 5 bases and V 3 bases, and 7 bases lay outside the gene matches. The CDR3 runs to 15 residues. The CDR3 DNA follows: TGCGCCAGCAGCCAGACAGGGTCAGGGCACAATGAGCAGTTCTTC. This encodes CASSQTGSGHNEQFF.

The count of this clone is one. The gene calls are TRBV27 and TRBJ2-5; perhaps TRBD2 as D (6 bases). Judging by the DNA end, TRBJ2-7 fits better; the J call may be wrong. Germline lookup yields CDR1 MNHEY and CDR2 SMNVEV (reference sequence). The CDR3 totals 15 residues. The CDR3 nucleotides read TGTGCCAGCAGCCCGTACGGGGGTAGCGCCTACGAGCAGTACTTC. As protein: CASSPYGGSAYEQYF.

The V gene is TRBV6-5, the J gene TRBJ1-1; possible D gene TRBD1, 6 bases. V gave up 2 bases and J gave up 6 bases, with 13 bases separating them. Germline CDR1 reads MNHEY; CDR2 reads SVGAGI. This CDR3 is built from 14 residues. The DNA for the CDR3 is TGTGCCAGCAGTTACATCCGGGAGGGGGCTGAAGCTTTCTTT. Protein product: CASSYIREGAEAFF.

This sequence joins TRBV19 and TRBJ1-1, with D possibly matching TRBD1 (5 bases). The CDR3 length is 12 residues. Germline loops: CDR1 LNHDA, CDR2 SQIVND (reference sequence). V was pared by 9 bases and J by 0 bases, with 8 bases between. The CDR3 DNA reads TGTGCCAGCAGGGCTTTGAACACTGAAGCTTTCTTT. This translates into CASRALNTEAFF.

The V gene is TRBV19, the J gene TRBJ1-5, with 7 bases identical to TRBD1. The CDR3 runs to 14 residues. Trimming cost V 6 bases and J 2 bases; bases outside gene matches: 4. Germline V CDR1 and CDR2: LNHDA, SQIVND (reference sequence). Here the CDR3 DNA reads TGTGCCAGTAGAGCCGGACAGGGCAATCAGCCCCAGCATTTT. Its translation is CASRAGQGNQPQHF. Based on the CDR3 plus reference TRBV19 and TRBJ1-5, the full variable domain is DGGITQSPKYLFRKEGQNVTLSCEQNLNHDAMYWYRQDPGQGLRLIYYSQIVNDFQKGDIAEGYSVSREKKESFPLTVTSAQKNPTAFYLCASRAGQGNQPQHFGDGTRLSIL.